The 32 T cell receptor beta chains given below trace back to one sample, sequenced in a study of metastatic and nonmetastatic thyroid tumors. Thyroid surgery had not been preceded by any treatment in any patient. TCRdb reprocessed the PCR reads using MiXCR. This table has over 25,000 clones, roughly 17% appearing once. Input material: blood. These receptors were collected from a female donor with papillary thyroid cancer or a benign thyroid nodule (not recorded which). Some clones in this sample may be carry-over from other donors' samples.

This clone was picked up many times. The CDR3 DNA reads as TGTGCCAGCAGCTTCCGCGTCTCACGGTACGAGCAGTACTTC. This gives the protein CASSFRVSRYEQYF. The rearrangement joins TRBV5-6 to TRBJ2-7; D call uncertain. Per germline, CDR1 SGHDT and CDR2 YYEEEE. V was trimmed by 2 bases and J by 4 bases, leaving 13 bases between them. The CDR3 runs 14 residues.

There are many counts of this clone. The CDR3 sequence: CASSFSGTGNQPQHF. The CDR3 DNA reads TGTGCCAGCAGCTTTTCCGGGACAGGGAACCAGCCCCAGCATTTT. This chain connects TRBV7-3 to TRBJ1-5; 9 positions match TRBD1. The germline V gene has CDR1 SGHTA and CDR2 FQGTGA. With 3 bases clipped from V and 7 bases from J, the junction kept 7 bases outside the gene matches. CDR3 length equals 15 residues.

This clone was seen only a few times. The chain carries TRBV28 and TRBJ2-7, with TRBD2 identical over 7 bases. The junction had 6 bases not matched to a gene; V was cut back by 6 bases and J by 4 bases. CDR1 MDHEN and CDR2 SYDVKM come from the germline V gene. CDR3 length: 13 residues. The DNA for the CDR3 is TGTGCCAGCAGCCCAGCGGGACCATACGAGCAGTACTTC. Amino acid sequence: CASSPAGPYEQYF.

Many counts were recorded for this clone. This sample also contains other DNA sequences that code for the same CDR3. This chain links TRBV6-1 with TRBJ2-6, with 8 positions matching TRBD1. Unmatched junction bases numbered 13, after V lost 8 bases and J lost 4 bases. This CDR3 comprises 17 residues. Germline V gene data show CDR1 as MNHNS and CDR2 as SASEGT. The CDR3: CASASGTGGGGANVLTF. CDR3 nucleotides: TGTGCCAGCGCCTCGGGCACAGGGGGAGGAGGGGCCAACGTCCTGACTTTC.

This clone is medium-sized within its sample. This chain links TRBV10-1 with TRBJ2-2; maybe TRBD1 (6 bases). The CDR3 sequence is 12 residues long. V lost 6 bases, J lost 13 bases, and 15 bases lay in between. Germline V gene sequence: CDR1 WNHNN, CDR2 SYGVQD (reference sequence). The CDR3 spells CASRQGSFGLFF. CDR3 DNA sequence: TGCGCCAGCAGACAGGGTTCGTTTGGGCTGTTTTTT.

The chain has TRBV7-6 and TRBJ2-2; a possible D gene is TRBD2 (5 bases). The CDR3 runs to 18 residues. Germline CDR1 reads SGHVS; CDR2 reads FNYEAQ. V shed 1 base and J shed 3 bases, with 18 bases lying between them. CDR3 residues: CASSLGQGEGVDTGELFF. The CDR3 DNA reads TGTGCCAGCAGCTTAGGACAAGGAGAGGGAGTTGACACCGGGGAGCTGTTTTTT.

Many counts were recorded for this clone. A read error may account for a junction end that differs from germline. CDR3 bases: TGCGCCAGCAGTTTGGCGACTAGCGGGGGGGCTCTAGATACGCAGTATTTT. This sequence encodes CASSLATSGGALDTQYF. The chain employs TRBV5-1 and TRBJ2-3, with TRBD2 matching 14 bases. The V gene's germline CDR1 is SGHRS and CDR2 YFSETQ. The CDR3 runs 17 residues.

This clone was detected many times. This chain links TRBV10-3 with TRBJ1-2; D is uncertain. Germline V lookup: CDR1 ENHRY, CDR2 SYGVKD. The CDR3 totals 14 residues. The V end was cut by 4 bases, the J end by 7 bases, with 16 bases between. The CDR3 region has the DNA TGTGCCATCAGTGGGGGTGGCAAAGGTCCTGGCTACACCTTC. This codes for CAISGGGKGPGYTF.

By frequency in the sample, this clone is medium-sized. The CDR3 region is CASSFASRTDTQYF. The CDR3 DNA reads TGTGCCAGCAGTTTTGCTAGCCGCACAGATACGCAGTATTTT. The J gene is TRBJ2-3, the V gene TRBV12-3 or TRBV12-4; possibly TRBD2 for D (5 bases). The CDR3 is made up of 14 amino acids. Trimming took 3 bases from V and 1 from J, leaving 8 bases between them.

This clone was detected a few times. The gene calls are TRBV6-4 and TRBJ1-1; 7 bases match TRBD1. The ends lost 7 bases at V and 5 bases at J; junction bases unmatched: 7. The CDR3 has 13 residues. The germline V gene has CDR1 MRHNA and CDR2 SNTAGT. CDR3 loop: CASKRDSKTEAFF. The CDR3, as DNA: TGTGCCAGCAAAAGGGACAGCAAAACTGAAGCTTTCTTT.

The J gene is TRBJ1-1, the V gene TRBV5-1, with D maybe TRBD1 (5 bases). In germline, CDR1 is SGHRS, CDR2 YFSETQ. The V end was cut by 2 bases, the J end by 0 bases, with 8 bases between. The CDR3 consists of 14 residues. DNA of the CDR3: TGCGCCAGCAGCTTCAGACAGCTGAACACTGAAGCTTTCTTT. Protein sequence: CASSFRQLNTEAFF.

The sample holds many counts of this clone. The V and J genes are TRBV7-6 and TRBJ1-3; D is possibly TRBD1 (5 bases). Germline values: CDR1 SGHVS, CDR2 FNYEAQ. The CDR3 loop spans 16 amino acids. The V and J ends lost 1 base and 0 bases respectively, with 10 bases between them. CDR3 amino acids: CASSLGQGLSGNTIYF. Here the CDR3 DNA reads TGTGCCAGCAGCTTAGGGCAGGGCCTCTCTGGAAACACCATATATTTT.

This clone was detected ten times or more. The chain is built from TRBV29-1 and TRBJ1-2; TRBD1 agrees at 8 bases. Looked up from germline, CDR1 is SQVTM and CDR2 is ANQGSEA. The CDR3 has 15 amino acids. V was clipped by 2 bases and J by 6 bases; unmatched bases: 11. CDR3 bases: TGCAGCGTTGAACTCTTACCTGGGACAGGCAATGGCTACACCTTC. Protein: CSVELLPGTGNGYTF. Variable domain in full (rest from reference TRBV29-1 and TRBJ1-2): SAVISQKPSRDICQRGTSLTIQCQVDSQVTMMFWYRQQPGQSLTLIATANQGSEATYESGFVIDKFPISRPNLTFSTLTVSNMSPEDSSIYLCSVELLPGTGNGYTFGSGTRLTVV.

This clone was detected ten times or more. This sequence may be a read error, since a much larger clone differs from it by one base. Other DNA sequences within the sample encode an identical CDR3. J is TRBJ2-7 and V is TRBV27, with 13 bases fitting TRBD2. CDR3 size: 17 residues. CDR1 is MNHEY and CDR2 is SMNVEV in the germline V gene (reference sequence). The CDR3 nucleotides read TGCGCCAGCAGTCGATCCGGGACTAGCGGGGCCAGCACCGAGCAGTACTTC. Translated: CASSRSGTSGASTEQYF.

The chain has TRBV20-1 and TRBJ2-4; D may match TRBD1 or TRBD2 (5 bases each). There are 17 residues in the CDR3. CDR1 is DFQATT and CDR2 is SNEGSKA in the germline V gene (reference sequence). V dropped 2 bases and J dropped 3 bases, with 20 bases sitting between them. The CDR3 nucleotides are TGCAGTGCTAGACCCTCGGCCGGGACGGAGGTCAAAAACATTCAGTACTTC. It is translated as CSARPSAGTEVKNIQYF.

This clone was seen a few times. The J gene is TRBJ2-7, the V gene TRBV12-3 or TRBV12-4; D not certain. V was cut by 5 bases and J by 2 bases, with 4 bases left in between. The CDR3 covers 11 residues. The CDR3 DNA is TGTGCCAGCAGTCGGGCCTACGAGCAGTACTTC. It is translated as CASSRAYEQYF.

Ten or more counts support this clone. The J gene is TRBJ2-2, the V gene TRBV18, with TRBD2 identical over 7 bases. Germline V CDR1 and CDR2: KGHSH, LQKENI. The CDR3 has 16 amino acids. Trimming at V came to 3 bases and at J to 1 base, leaving 5 bases not matched to a gene. DNA for the CDR3: TGTGCCAGCTCACCCGGCCTAGCGGTGAACACCGGGGAGCTGTTTTTT. It is translated as CASSPGLAVNTGELFF.

This clone was seen repeatedly, ten times or more. This rearrangement joins TRBV20-1 to TRBJ1-1; D unresolved. V was trimmed by 6 bases and J by 5 bases, leaving 19 bases between them. The germline V gene has CDR1 DFQATT and CDR2 SNEGSKA (reference sequence). This CDR3 is 14 amino acids long. The CDR3 is CSAPLRASGTEAFF. DNA of the CDR3: TGCAGTGCCCCCCTAAGGGCCAGTGGGACTGAAGCTTTCTTT.

The table lists this clone with many counts. The chain has TRBV5-5 and TRBJ1-2; the D is unclear. Germline V gives CDR1 SGHKS, CDR2 YYEKEE (reference sequence). V was clipped by 2 bases and J by 6 bases, with 11 bases between them. The CDR3 runs to 13 residues. Here the CDR3 reads CASSLYGYDGYTF. CDR3 nucleotide sequence: TGTGCCAGCAGCTTATATGGGTACGATGGCTACACCTTC.

This clone was recorded a few times. CDR3 DNA: TGTGCCAGCAGTTTAGCGTGGATAGGAGAGTTCCGCAATCAGCCCCAGCATTTT. This gives the protein CASSLAWIGEFRNQPQHF. The chain uses TRBV12-3 or TRBV12-4 and TRBJ1-5, with D uncertain. V gave up 0 bases and J gave up 2 bases, with 17 bases separating them. The CDR3 is made up of 18 amino acids.

This clone is categorized as medium-sized. The J gene is TRBJ2-1, the V gene TRBV6-6, with D possibly being TRBD2 (5 bases). V lost 0 bases to trimming and J lost 8 bases, with 11 bases between them. CDR3 size: 14 residues. CDR1 is MNHNY, CDR2 SVGAGI, per germline (reference sequence). The CDR3 region has the DNA TGTGCCAGCAGTTACTCAGGGCTAGCCTATGAGCAGTTCTTC. It translates to CASSYSGLAYEQFF.

By sample share, this clone is medium-sized. CDR3 sequence: CASQGGQVQSYEQYF. Here the CDR3 DNA reads TGTGCCAGCCAGGGGGGGCAGGTCCAATCCTACGAGCAGTACTTC. V is TRBV28 and J is TRBJ2-7, with D tentatively TRBD1 or TRBD2 (7 bases each). V was trimmed by 8 bases and J by 1 base, leaving 18 bases between them. CDR1 is MDHEN, CDR2 SYDVKM, per germline. CDR3 size: 15 residues.

V gene TRBV4-1 combines with J gene TRBJ1-4; tentative D call: TRBD1 (6 bases). Germline V lookup: CDR1 MGHRA, CDR2 YSYEKL. The length of the CDR3 is 13 residues. V was clipped by 0 bases and J by 10 bases, with 9 bases between them. The CDR3 region is CASSQEGAGKLFF. The DNA for the CDR3 is TGCGCCAGCAGCCAAGAGGGGGCTGGAAAACTGTTTTTT.

The chain couples TRBV7-9 to TRBJ2-2; no reliable D call. This CDR3 has 13 residues. CDR1 and CDR2 (germline): SEHNR, FQNEAQ (reference sequence). Trimming cost V 0 bases and J 5 bases, with 4 bases left between them. The CDR3 nucleotides read TGTGCCAGCAGCTTAGCTCGAACCGGGGAGCTGTTTTTT. It encodes CASSLARTGELFF. The full variable domain, in which reference TRBV7-9 and TRBJ2-2 provide the parts outside the CDR3, is DTGVSQNPRHKITKRGQNVTFRCDPISEHNRLYWYRQTLGQGPEFLTYFQNEAQLEKSRLLSDRFSAERPKGSFSTLEIQRTEQGDSAMYLCASSLARTGELFFGEGSRLTVL.

Worth noting for this clone: Mismatch with germline at one junction end may stem from a read error. The sample carries other DNA sequences with the same CDR3. This sequence joins TRBV20-1 and TRBJ2-2; D may be TRBD1 or TRBD2 (5 bases each). The CDR3 length is 14 residues. Germline CDR1 and CDR2: DFQATT and SNEGSKA (reference sequence). CDR3 in DNA: TGCAGTGCTAGATCCAACTCGGGGACCGGGGAGCTATTTTTT. Translation gives CSARSNSGTGELFF.

This clone was detected many times. V usage is TRBV6-1 and J usage is TRBJ2-7, with a weak D call TRBD2 (5 bases). The germline CDR1 and CDR2 sequences are MNHNS and SASEGT. Trimming cost V 5 bases and J 0 bases, with 8 bases left between them. The CDR3 runs to 13 residues. The CDR3 sequence is CASSPGDSYEQYF. The CDR3 DNA sequence: TGTGCCAGCAGTCCCGGGGACTCCTACGAGCAGTACTTC.

To note about this clone: The junction and the germline gene differ at one end; a read error may be behind it. This CDR3 is also generated by other DNA sequences in the sample. CDR3 bases: TGTGCTAGCAGCAGACGACTAGATGTCGGGCAAGAGACCCAGTACTTC. It codes for CASSRRLDVGQETQYF. The rearrangement uses TRBV3-1 and TRBJ2-5; weak D call: TRBD2 (6 bases). The CDR3 covers 16 residues. Germline lookup yields CDR1 LGHDT and CDR2 YNNKEL (reference sequence).

V usage is TRBV7-2 and J usage is TRBJ2-3, with TRBD2 as a possible D gene (5 bases). CDR1 SGHTA and CDR2 FQGNSA come from the germline V gene. Deletions cut 0 bases from V and 2 bases from J, with 6 bases between. The CDR3 extends over 14 amino acids. The CDR3 reads CASSLAGDTDTQYF. The CDR3 DNA follows: TGTGCCAGCAGCTTAGCGGGAGACACAGATACGCAGTATTTT.

V gene TRBV10-2 combines with J gene TRBJ2-2, with 11 positions matching TRBD2. Germline trimming cut 7 bases from V and 6 bases from J; bases unmatched to any gene: 1. Germline values: CDR1 WSHSY, CDR2 SAAADI. The CDR3 is made up of 13 amino acids. The DNA of the CDR3 is TGCGCCAGCAATAGCGGGGGGGCCGGGGAGCTGTTTTTT. This encodes CASNSGGAGELFF.

The table lists this clone with many counts. This chain links TRBV19 with TRBJ1-1; no reliable D call. V lost 7 bases, J lost 1 base, and 7 bases lay in between. The CDR3 covers 12 residues. Germline values: CDR1 LNHDA, CDR2 SQIVND (reference sequence). The DNA for the CDR3 is TGTGCCAGTACCCGGGGGAACACTGAAGCTTTCTTT. This codes for CASTRGNTEAFF.

This clone came up a few times. A much larger clone lies one base from this, so it may be a read error. The J gene is TRBJ1-1, the V gene TRBV3-1; 7 positions agree with TRBD1. The CDR3 runs to 13 residues. Germline V gene data show CDR1 as LGHDT and CDR2 as YNNKEL (reference sequence). The CDR3 sequence: CACSQTGSTEAFF. As DNA, the CDR3 is TGTGCCTGCAGCCAGACAGGGAGTACTGAAGCTTTCTTT.

The V gene is TRBV12-3 or TRBV12-4, the J gene TRBJ2-2; 7 nucleotides match TRBD1. The CDR3 has 13 amino acids. The ends lost 7 bases at V and 4 bases at J; junction bases unmatched: 3. The CDR3 here is CASNYRGTGELFF. The DNA of the CDR3 is TGTGCCAGCAACTACAGGGGCACCGGGGAGCTGTTTTTT.